The 7 T cell receptor beta chains listed next were all sequenced from one sample in a study of blood T cells in healthy people across ages. It was with a sample-barcoded 5' primer and a J-beta primer mix that a second PCR of about 7 to 12 cycles was run. Using its own MiXCR run on the 5' RACE reads, TCRdb lists one record per CDR3 protein. The data hold fewer than 2,000,000 distinct CDR3 sequences, with about 35% observed a single time. Input material: blood. Receptors were obtained from a woman in her 30s in good health.

On this clonotype: A single base separates this from a much larger clone, so it may be a read error. The V gene is TRBV5-1, the J gene TRBJ2-3, with a tentative D call TRBD1 (5 bases). CDR3 length: 14 amino acids. Germline V gives CDR1 SGHRS, CDR2 YFSETQ. In DNA form, the CDR3 reads TGCGCCAGCAGCTTGGTACAGGACACAGATACGCGGTATTTT. Its protein is CASSLVQDTDTRYF. The full variable domain, rest sourced from reference TRBV5-1 and TRBJ2-3, is KAGVTQTPRYLIKTRGQQVTLSCSPISGHRSVSWYQQTPGQGLQFLFEYFSETQRNKGNFPGRFSGRQFSNSRSEMNVSTLELGDSALYLCASSLVQDTDTRYFGPGTRLTVL.

This clonotype occurred a few times. The chain carries TRBV4-1 and TRBJ1-5; TRBD1 might be the D (6 bases). Trimming left V 4 bases short and J 7 bases short, with 14 bases between. Germline V gene sequence: CDR1 MGHRA, CDR2 YSYEKL. The CDR3 contains 14 residues. Here the CDR3 reads CASSLSTGLQPQHF. Here the CDR3 DNA reads TGCGCCAGCAGCCTATCTACAGGGTTACAGCCCCAGCATTTT.

This clonotype was picked up a small number of times. The V call is TRBV7-2, the J call TRBJ2-3, with D possibly being TRBD2 (5 bases). CDR1 SGHTA and CDR2 FQGNSA come from the germline V gene. V was clipped by 4 bases and J by 6 bases, with 14 bases between them. This CDR3 comprises 14 residues. The CDR3 spells CASSYGLDQDTQYF. In DNA, the CDR3 is TGTGCCAGCAGCTACGGACTGGACCAGGATACGCAGTATTTT.

J is TRBJ2-7 and V is TRBV5-5, with 7 bases lining up with TRBD2. The tail of the sequence fits TRBJ2-5 better, so the J call may be wrong. Germline assignment: CDR1 SGHKS and CDR2 YYEKEE (reference sequence). This CDR3 spans 16 amino acids. For the CDR3, the DNA is TGTGCCAGCAGCTTGCCCTCCCCAGCGGGAAGGGAGACCCAGTACTTC. It encodes CASSLPSPAGRETQYF.

CDR3 region: CASSQDRLSTEAFF. DNA of the CDR3: TGTGCCAGCAGCCAAGATAGGTTAAGCACTGAAGCTTTCTTT. This chain links TRBV3-1 with TRBJ1-1; D remains ambiguous. Looked up from germline, CDR1 is LGHDT and CDR2 is YNNKEL (reference sequence). V gave up 0 bases and J gave up 4 bases, with 9 bases separating them. The CDR3 totals 14 residues.

The V call is TRBV20-1, the J call TRBJ2-7; TRBD2 aligns across 13 bases. Germline assignment: CDR1 DFQATT and CDR2 SNEGSKA (reference sequence). The V gene end was trimmed by 5 bases and the J gene end by 12 bases; junction bases not matched to a gene: 7. The CDR3 extends over 12 amino acids. The CDR3 bases are TGCAGTGCTCGGACTAGCGGGAGCATGTGGTACTTC. It codes for CSARTSGSMWYF.

The chain is built from TRBV5-1 and TRBJ2-5, with D perhaps TRBD2 (5 bases). Germline loops: CDR1 SGHRS, CDR2 YFSETQ. The CDR3 is made up of 13 amino acids. Trimming removed 0 bases at V and 5 bases at J, with 8 bases between. DNA for the CDR3: TGCGCCAGCAGCTTGGAAGTAGCGGAGACCCAGTACTTC. Translation gives CASSLEVAETQYF.